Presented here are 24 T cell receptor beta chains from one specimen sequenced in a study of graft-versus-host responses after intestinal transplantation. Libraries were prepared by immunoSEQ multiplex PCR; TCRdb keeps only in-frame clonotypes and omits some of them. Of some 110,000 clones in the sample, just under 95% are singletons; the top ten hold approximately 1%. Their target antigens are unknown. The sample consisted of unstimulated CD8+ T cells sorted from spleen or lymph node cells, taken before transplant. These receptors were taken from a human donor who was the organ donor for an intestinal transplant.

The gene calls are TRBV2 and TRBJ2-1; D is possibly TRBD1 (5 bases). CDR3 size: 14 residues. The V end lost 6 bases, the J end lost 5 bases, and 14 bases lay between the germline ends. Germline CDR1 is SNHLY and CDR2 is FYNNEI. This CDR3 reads CASRESPGNNEQFF. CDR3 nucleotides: TGTGCCAGCAGGGAAAGCCCAGGGAACAATGAGCAGTTCTTC.

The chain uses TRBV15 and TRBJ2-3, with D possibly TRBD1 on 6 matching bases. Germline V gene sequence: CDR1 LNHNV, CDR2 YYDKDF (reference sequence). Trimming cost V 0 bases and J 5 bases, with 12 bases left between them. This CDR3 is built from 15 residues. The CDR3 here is CATSRDKAGEDTQYF. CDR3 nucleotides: TGTGCCACCAGCAGAGATAAGGCAGGGGAAGATACGCAGTATTTT. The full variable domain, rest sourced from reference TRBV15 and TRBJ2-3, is DAMVIQNPRYQVTQFGKPVTLSCSQTLNHNVMYWYQQKSSQAPKLLFHYYDKDFNNEADTPDNFQSRRPNTSFCFLDIRSPGLGDTAMYLCATSRDKAGEDTQYFGPGTRLTVL.

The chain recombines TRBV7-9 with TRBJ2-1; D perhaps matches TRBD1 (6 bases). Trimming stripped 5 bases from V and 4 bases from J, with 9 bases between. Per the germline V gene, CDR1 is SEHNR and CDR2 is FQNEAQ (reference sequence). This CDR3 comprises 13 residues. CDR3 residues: CASSPTGYNEQFF. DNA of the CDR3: TGTGCCAGCAGCCCGACAGGTTACAATGAGCAGTTCTTC.

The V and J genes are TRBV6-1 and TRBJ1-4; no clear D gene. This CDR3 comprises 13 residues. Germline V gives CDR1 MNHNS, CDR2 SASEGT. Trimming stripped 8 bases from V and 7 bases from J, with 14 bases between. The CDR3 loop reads CASAPRWSEKLFF. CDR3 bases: TGTGCCAGCGCCCCCCGTTGGAGTGAAAAACTGTTTTTT.

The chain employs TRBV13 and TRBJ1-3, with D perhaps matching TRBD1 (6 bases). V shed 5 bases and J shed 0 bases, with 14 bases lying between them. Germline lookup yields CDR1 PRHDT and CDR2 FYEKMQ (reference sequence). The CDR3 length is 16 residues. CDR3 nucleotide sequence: TGTGCCAGCAGCCCGGGACACGCACCCTCTGGAAACACCATATATTTT. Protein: CASSPGHAPSGNTIYF.

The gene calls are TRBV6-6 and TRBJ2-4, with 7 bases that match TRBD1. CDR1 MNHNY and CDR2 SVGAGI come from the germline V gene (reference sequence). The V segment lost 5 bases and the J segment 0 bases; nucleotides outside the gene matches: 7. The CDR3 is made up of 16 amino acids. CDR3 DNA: TGTGCCAGCAGTGCCGGACAGGCTTCAGCCAAAAACATTCAGTACTTC. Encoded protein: CASSAGQASAKNIQYF.

DNA for the CDR3: TGTGCCAGCAGCTTAATGCTAGCGGGGACGGCACAAGAGACCCAGTACTTC. Residues: CASSLMLAGTAQETQYF. The chain links TRBV7-6 to TRBJ2-5; 9 positions agree with TRBD2. Per the germline V gene, CDR1 is SGHVS and CDR2 is FNYEAQ. The CDR3 sequence is 17 residues long. V was clipped by 2 bases and J by 2 bases; unmatched bases: 9.

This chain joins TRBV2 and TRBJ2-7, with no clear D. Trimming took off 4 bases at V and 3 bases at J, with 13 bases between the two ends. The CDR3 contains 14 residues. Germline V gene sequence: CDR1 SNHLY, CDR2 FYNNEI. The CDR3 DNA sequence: TGTGCCAGCAGTGCAGGAGTCCTCTACTACGAGCAGTACTTC. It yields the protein CASSAGVLYYEQYF. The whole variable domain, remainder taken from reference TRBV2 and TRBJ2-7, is EPEVTQTPSHQVTQMGQEVILRCVPISNHLYFYWYRQILGQKVEFLVSFYNNEISEKSEIFDDQFSVERPDGSNFTLKIRSTKLEDSAMYFCASSAGVLYYEQYFGPGTRLTVT.

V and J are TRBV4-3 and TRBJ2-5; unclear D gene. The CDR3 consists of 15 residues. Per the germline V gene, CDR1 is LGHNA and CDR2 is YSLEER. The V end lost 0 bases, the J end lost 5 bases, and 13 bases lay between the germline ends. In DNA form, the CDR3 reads TGCGCCAGCAGCCAAGATAGTTTTAGTTGGGAGACCCAGTACTTC. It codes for CASSQDSFSWETQYF.

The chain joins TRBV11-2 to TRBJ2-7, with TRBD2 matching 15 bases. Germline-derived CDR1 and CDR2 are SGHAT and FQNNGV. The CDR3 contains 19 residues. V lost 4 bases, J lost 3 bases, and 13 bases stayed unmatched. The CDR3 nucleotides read TGTGCCAGCAGCTCAAACTACGGACTAGCGGGAGGGCCTAGCTACGAGCAGTACTTC. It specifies CASSSNYGLAGGPSYEQYF.

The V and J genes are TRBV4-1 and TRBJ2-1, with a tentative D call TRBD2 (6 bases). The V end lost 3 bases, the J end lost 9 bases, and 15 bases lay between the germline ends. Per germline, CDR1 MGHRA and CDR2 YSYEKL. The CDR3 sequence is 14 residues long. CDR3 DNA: TGCGCCAGCAGCCAGTATTCGGGGGAAGGTGAGCAGTTCTTC. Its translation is CASSQYSGEGEQFF.

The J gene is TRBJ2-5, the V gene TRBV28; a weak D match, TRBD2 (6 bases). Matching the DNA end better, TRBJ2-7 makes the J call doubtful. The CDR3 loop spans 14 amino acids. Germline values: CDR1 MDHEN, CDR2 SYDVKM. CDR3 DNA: TGTGCCAGCAGTTTGGCGGGGAGAGAGGACGAGCAGTACTTC. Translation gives CASSLAGREDEQYF.

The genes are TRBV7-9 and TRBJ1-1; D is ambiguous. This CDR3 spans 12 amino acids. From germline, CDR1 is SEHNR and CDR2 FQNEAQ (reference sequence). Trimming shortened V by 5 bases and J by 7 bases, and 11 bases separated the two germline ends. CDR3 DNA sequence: TGTGCCAGCAGCCAGTTCGGTAATGAAGCTTTCTTT. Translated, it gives CASSQFGNEAFF. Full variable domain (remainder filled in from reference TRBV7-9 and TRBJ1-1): DTGVSQNPRHKITKRGQNVTFRCDPISEHNRLYWYRQTLGQGPEFLTYFQNEAQLEKSRLLSDRFSAERPKGSFSTLEIQRTEQGDSAMYLCASSQFGNEAFFGQGTRLTVV.

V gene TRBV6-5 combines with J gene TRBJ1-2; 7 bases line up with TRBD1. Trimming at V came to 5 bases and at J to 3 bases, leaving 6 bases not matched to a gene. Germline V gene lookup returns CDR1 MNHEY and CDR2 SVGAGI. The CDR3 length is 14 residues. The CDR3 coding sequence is TGTGCCAGCAGTGAGGGCAGGGGGTACTATGGCTACACCTTC. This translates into CASSEGRGYYGYTF.

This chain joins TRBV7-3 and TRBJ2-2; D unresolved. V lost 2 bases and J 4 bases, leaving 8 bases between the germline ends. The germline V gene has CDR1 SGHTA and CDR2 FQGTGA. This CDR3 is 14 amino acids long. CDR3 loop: CASSLVKSTGELFF. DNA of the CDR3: TGTGCCAGCAGCTTAGTCAAATCCACCGGGGAGCTGTTTTTT.

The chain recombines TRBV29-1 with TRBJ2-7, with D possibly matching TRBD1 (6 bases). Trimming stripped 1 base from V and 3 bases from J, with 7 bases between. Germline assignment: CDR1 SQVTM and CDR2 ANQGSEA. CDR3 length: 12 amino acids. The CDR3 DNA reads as TGCAGCGTTGAAGGGGACAACTACGAGCAGTACTTC. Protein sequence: CSVEGDNYEQYF.

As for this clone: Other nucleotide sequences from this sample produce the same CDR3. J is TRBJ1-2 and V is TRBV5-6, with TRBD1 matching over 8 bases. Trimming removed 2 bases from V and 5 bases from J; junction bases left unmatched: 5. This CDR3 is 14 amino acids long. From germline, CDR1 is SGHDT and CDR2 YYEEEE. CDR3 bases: TGTGCCAGCAGCTTTGGGACAGGAGGATATGGCTACACCTTC. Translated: CASSFGTGGYGYTF.

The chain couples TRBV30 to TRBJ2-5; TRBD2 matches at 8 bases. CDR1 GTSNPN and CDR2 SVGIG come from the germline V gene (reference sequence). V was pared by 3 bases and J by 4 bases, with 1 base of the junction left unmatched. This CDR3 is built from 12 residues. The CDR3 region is CAWSGGGETQYF. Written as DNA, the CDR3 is TGTGCCTGGAGCGGGGGGGGAGAGACCCAGTACTTC.

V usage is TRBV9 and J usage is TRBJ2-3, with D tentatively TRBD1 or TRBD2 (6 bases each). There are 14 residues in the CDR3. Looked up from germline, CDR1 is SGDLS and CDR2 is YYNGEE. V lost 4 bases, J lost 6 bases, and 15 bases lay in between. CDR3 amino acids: CASSPVGAGDTQYF. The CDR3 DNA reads TGTGCCAGCAGCCCAGTGGGGGCGGGGGATACGCAGTATTTT.

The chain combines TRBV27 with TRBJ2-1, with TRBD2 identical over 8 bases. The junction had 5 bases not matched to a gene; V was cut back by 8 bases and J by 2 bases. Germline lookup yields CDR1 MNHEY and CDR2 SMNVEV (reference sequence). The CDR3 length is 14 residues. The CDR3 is CASGAGGPYNEQFF. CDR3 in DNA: TGTGCCAGCGGGGCGGGGGGACCCTACAATGAGCAGTTCTTC.

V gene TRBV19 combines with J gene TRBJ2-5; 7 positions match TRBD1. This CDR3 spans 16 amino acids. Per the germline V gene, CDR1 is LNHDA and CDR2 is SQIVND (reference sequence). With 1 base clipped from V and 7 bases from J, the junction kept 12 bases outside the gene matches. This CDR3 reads CASSIGNRGHRVTQYF. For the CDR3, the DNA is TGTGCCAGTAGTATAGGGAACAGGGGTCATCGGGTGACCCAGTACTTC.

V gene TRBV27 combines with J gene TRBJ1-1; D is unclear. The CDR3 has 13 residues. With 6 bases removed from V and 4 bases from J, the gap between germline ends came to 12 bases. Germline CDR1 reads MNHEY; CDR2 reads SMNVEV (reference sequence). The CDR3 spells CASRPTRGTEAFF. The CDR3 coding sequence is TGTGCCAGCAGACCGACACGGGGCACTGAAGCTTTCTTT.

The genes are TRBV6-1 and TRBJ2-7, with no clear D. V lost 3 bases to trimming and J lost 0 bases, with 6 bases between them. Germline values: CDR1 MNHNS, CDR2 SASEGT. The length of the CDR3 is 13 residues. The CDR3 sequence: CASSDRLSYEQYF. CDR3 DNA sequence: TGTGCCAGCAGTGACAGGCTCTCCTACGAGCAGTACTTC.

The CDR3 spells CASSESGSWVDEQFF. The CDR3 DNA follows: TGTGCCAGCAGTGAATCTGGGAGTTGGGTTGATGAGCAGTTCTTC. J is TRBJ2-1 and V is TRBV6-1, with a possible D match to TRBD2 (5 bases). The V gene's germline CDR1 is MNHNS and CDR2 SASEGT. The CDR3 is 15 amino acids. V lost 2 bases and J lost 8, with 16 bases in between.